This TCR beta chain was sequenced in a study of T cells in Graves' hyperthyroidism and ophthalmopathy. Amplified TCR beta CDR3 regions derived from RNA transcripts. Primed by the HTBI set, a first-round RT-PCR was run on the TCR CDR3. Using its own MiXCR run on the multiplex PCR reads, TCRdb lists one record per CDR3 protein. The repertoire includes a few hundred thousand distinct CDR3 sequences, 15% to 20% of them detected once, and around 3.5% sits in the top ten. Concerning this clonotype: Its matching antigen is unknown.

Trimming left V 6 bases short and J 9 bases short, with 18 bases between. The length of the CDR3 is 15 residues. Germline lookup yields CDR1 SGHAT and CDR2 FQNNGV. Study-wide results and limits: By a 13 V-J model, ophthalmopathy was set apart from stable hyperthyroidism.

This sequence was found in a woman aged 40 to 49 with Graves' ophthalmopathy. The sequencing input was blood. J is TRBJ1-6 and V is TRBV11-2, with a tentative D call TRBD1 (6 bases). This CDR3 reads CASSPQGLGTSPLHF. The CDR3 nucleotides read TGTGCCAGCAGTCCCCAGGGGTTGGGGACTTCACCCCTCCACTTT.